Listed here are 10 T cell receptor beta chains from one sample, sequenced in a study of blood T cell repertoires in COVID-19 (dated by TCRdb to 2020 to 2021). The method behind the library was the immunoSEQ multiplex PCR assay. TCRdb's version of the immuneACCESS table is confined to in-frame rearrangements and falls short of the full clone set. An unresolved V gene accounts for under half of the shortfall where checked; the remainder is of unknown origin. For this sample the table gives 150,000 to 200,000 clones, of which 88% were detected only once. 5% to 6.5% of the sample rests with the top ten. The specimen was peripheral blood. Receptors originate from a man in his forties with active or convalescent COVID-19.

The chain combines TRBV28 with TRBJ1-6; D is ambiguous. Trimming took 3 bases from V and 4 from J, leaving 7 bases between them. This CDR3 spans 14 amino acids. Germline V gene sequence: CDR1 MDHEN, CDR2 SYDVKM. The CDR3 DNA follows: TGTGCCAGCAGTTTTTCAGATTATAATTCACCCCTCCACTTT. It yields the protein CASSFSDYNSPLHF.

The chain recombines TRBV5-1 with TRBJ1-2; D gene unclear. V lost 0 bases, J lost 6 bases, and 12 bases lay in between. The germline V gene has CDR1 SGHRS and CDR2 YFSETQ. The CDR3 loop spans 14 amino acids. The CDR3 sequence is CASSLVSPEDGYTF. The CDR3 bases are TGCGCCAGCAGCTTGGTATCCCCCGAGGATGGCTACACCTTC. Supplemented by reference TRBV5-1 and TRBJ1-2, the full variable domain reads KAGVTQTPRYLIKTRGQQVTLSCSPISGHRSVSWYQQTPGQGLQFLFEYFSETQRNKGNFPGRFSGRQFSNSRSEMNVSTLELGDSALYLCASSLVSPEDGYTFGSGTRLTVV.

The chain joins TRBV20-1 to TRBJ1-5; D uncertain. V lost 3 bases, J lost 0 bases, and 12 bases lay in between. The CDR3 totals 15 residues. Germline lookup yields CDR1 DFQATT and CDR2 SNEGSKA (reference sequence). Here the CDR3 reads CSASGRRGSNQPQHF. CDR3 sequence (DNA): TGCAGTGCTAGTGGTCGCAGAGGTAGCAATCAGCCCCAGCATTTT.

The V gene is TRBV15, the J gene TRBJ1-2; 12 bases map to TRBD1. CDR1 and CDR2 from the germline V gene are LNHNV and YYDKDF (reference sequence). The V and J ends lost 6 bases and 8 bases, in that order; junction bases with no gene match: 7. The CDR3 covers 14 residues. The CDR3 loop reads CATRAGQGAWGYTF. The CDR3 coding sequence is TGTGCCACCAGAGCGGGACAGGGGGCTTGGGGCTACACCTTC.

This chain joins TRBV19 and TRBJ1-6, with D perhaps TRBD1 (6 bases). V was pared by 7 bases and J by 9 bases, with 19 bases between. Germline V gene data show CDR1 as LNHDA and CDR2 as SQIVND (reference sequence). The CDR3 consists of 15 residues. The CDR3 DNA reads TGTGCCAGTACCCGGGAGGGGGGCATTGGTTCACCCCTCCACTTT. It specifies CASTREGGIGSPLHF.

This chain joins TRBV12-5 and TRBJ1-3; 8 bases map to TRBD1. V lost 4 bases and J lost 7; bases outside the gene matches: 9. CDR3 length: 15 residues. Germline CDR1 LGHNT, CDR2 FRNRAP. DNA for the CDR3: TGTGCTAGTGGTTCCCATGGACAGGGTTTGAACACCATATATTTT. This codes for CASGSHGQGLNTIYF.

J is TRBJ1-2 and V is TRBV7-2, with 8 nucleotides matching TRBD1. Trimming cost V 6 bases and J 5 bases; bases outside gene matches: 5. From germline, CDR1 is SGHTA and CDR2 FQGNSA. This CDR3 region has 13 residues. CDR3 nucleotides: TGTGCCAGCAGTCGTGACAGGGGTTATGGCTACACCTTC. This gives the protein CASSRDRGYGYTF.

V is TRBV12-3 or TRBV12-4 and J is TRBJ1-1; TRBD1 matches 8 bases. V dropped 10 bases and J dropped 1; count of bases not matched to a gene: 5. The CDR3 is made up of 13 amino acids. The CDR3 DNA reads as TGTGCCATTCACAGGGGGGGGAACACTGAAGCTTTCTTT. Translated: CAIHRGGNTEAFF.

In DNA, the CDR3 is TGTGCCAGCAGTTTATACAGGGGGACGAACACCGGGGAGCTGTTTTTT. Its translation: CASSLYRGTNTGELFF. The chain employs TRBV28 and TRBJ2-2; 8 nucleotides agree with TRBD1. CDR1 and CDR2 from the germline V gene are MDHEN and SYDVKM. The V and J ends lost 1 base and 0 bases, in that order; junction bases with no gene match: 1. The CDR3 runs to 16 residues. Drawing the rest from reference TRBV28 and TRBJ2-2, the complete variable domain is DVKVTQSSRYLVKRTGEKVFLECVQDMDHENMFWYRQDPGLGLRLIYFSYDVKMKEKGDIPEGYSVSREKKERFSLILESASTNQTSMYLCASSLYRGTNTGELFFGEGSRLTVL.

The V gene is TRBV2, the J gene TRBJ2-2; D gene uncertain. This CDR3 comprises 14 residues. Germline CDR1 is SNHLY and CDR2 is FYNNEI. V was pared by 3 bases and J by 3 bases, with 8 bases between. Here the CDR3 reads CASSDSVYTGELFF. CDR3 DNA sequence: TGTGCCAGCAGTGATTCCGTCTACACCGGGGAGCTGTTTTTT.